Each of the 17 T cell receptor beta chains below was sequenced from the same sample in a study of cytomegalovirus exposure and HLA in healthy donors. Primers included in the PCR were 60 Vbeta and 13 Jbeta primers. Sequencing used immunoSEQ multiplex PCR; TCRdb keeps in-frame clones, though not all of them. Among 55,000 to 70,000 clones, over 70% were seen once, and the ten largest hold roughly 5.1%. The material sequenced was PBMCs. These receptors came from a male donor in good health and CMV-seropositive.

V is TRBV6-5 and J is TRBJ1-1; tentatively, D is TRBD1 (5 bases). The germline V and J ends were trimmed by 2 bases and 10 bases, with 20 bases remaining between them. This CDR3 comprises 15 residues. Germline V CDR1 and CDR2: MNHEY, SVGAGI. Here the CDR3 reads CASSYGSGAAVTAFF. The CDR3 DNA reads TGTGCCAGCAGTTACGGTAGCGGGGCCGCCGTGACAGCTTTCTTT.

V usage is TRBV28 and J usage is TRBJ2-1; D unclear. The germline CDR1 and CDR2 sequences are MDHEN and SYDVKM. V lost 1 base and J 9 bases, leaving 7 bases between the germline ends. The CDR3 extends over 12 amino acids. CDR3 DNA sequence: TGTGCCAGCAGTTTATCAGGTGGTGAGCAGTTCTTC. This codes for CASSLSGGEQFF.

The gene calls are TRBV2 and TRBJ2-6; weak D call: TRBD1 (6 bases). Germline V gene data show CDR1 as SNHLY and CDR2 as FYNNEI. The CDR3 runs to 17 residues. Trimming left V 5 bases short and J 2 bases short, with 16 bases between. CDR3 in DNA: TGTGCCAGCAGTACTCCTATTAACAGGGCTGGGGCCAACGTCCTGACTTTC. It translates to CASSTPINRAGANVLTF.

This clone came up a few times. The gene calls are TRBV9 and TRBJ1-6; D gene unclear. V was shortened by 2 bases and J by 13 bases, with 16 bases between the two germline ends. The CDR3 sequence is 14 residues long. The germline CDR1 and CDR2 sequences are SGDLS and YYNGEE. The CDR3: CASSVRPTVDPLHF. The CDR3 DNA reads as TGTGCCAGCAGCGTCAGGCCCACAGTGGATCCCCTCCACTTT.

This clone has a single count. CDR3 DNA: TGCAGCGTTGAGAAGAGAGTGAACACTGAAGCTTTCTTT. Protein sequence: CSVEKRVNTEAFF. The chain couples TRBV29-1 to TRBJ1-1; D uncertain. This CDR3 region has 13 residues. CDR1 is SQVTM, CDR2 ANQGSEA, per germline. Trimming took off 3 bases at V and 0 bases at J, with 8 bases between the two ends.

This clone was recorded a few times. The V gene is TRBV4-2, the J gene TRBJ2-1; TRBD2 agrees at 16 bases. The junction had 10 bases not matched to a gene; V was cut back by 0 bases and J by 2 bases. In germline, CDR1 is LGHNA, CDR2 YNFKEQ. This CDR3 comprises 21 residues. CDR3 sequence: CASSQERGPGLAGGPYNEQFF. CDR3 nucleotide sequence: TGTGCCAGCAGCCAAGAGAGGGGCCCGGGACTAGCGGGGGGGCCCTACAATGAGCAGTTCTTC.

Only one count was recorded for this clone. The chain couples TRBV11-3 to TRBJ2-2, with D uncertain. The germline V and J ends were trimmed by 5 bases and 1 base, with 11 bases remaining between them. Per germline, CDR1 SGHNT and CDR2 YENEEA. CDR3 length: 15 residues. The CDR3 protein is CASSNRQKNTGELFF. For the CDR3, the DNA is TGTGCCAGCAGCAACAGACAAAAGAACACCGGGGAGCTGTTTTTT.

This clone was counted between two and nine times. The V call is TRBV2, the J call TRBJ2-5; 9 bases are shared with TRBD1. Unmatched junction bases numbered 6, after V lost 1 base and J lost 0 bases. The V gene's germline CDR1 is SNHLY and CDR2 FYNNEI. This CDR3 has 17 residues. The CDR3 DNA reads as TGTGCCAGCAGTGAAGTGGGACAGGGAAGATACCAAGAGACCCAGTACTTC. Residues: CASSEVGQGRYQETQYF.

V is TRBV5-1 and J is TRBJ1-5; D remains ambiguous. V shed 2 bases and J shed 10 bases, with 4 bases lying between them. The germline V gene encodes CDR1 SGHRS and CDR2 YFSETQ. CDR3 length: 10 amino acids. DNA of the CDR3: TGCGCCAGCAGCTTCCCACCCCAGCATTTT. As protein: CASSFPPQHF.

This clone occurred once. The chain joins TRBV9 to TRBJ1-1, with 8 bases lining up with TRBD1. Per the germline V gene, CDR1 is SGDLS and CDR2 is YYNGEE. J was trimmed by 2 bases and V by 5 bases; bases with no gene match: 5. The CDR3 has 14 residues. The DNA of the CDR3 is TGTGCCAGCAGTTACACAGGGGGAAACACTGAAGCTTTCTTT. It is translated as CASSYTGGNTEAFF.

This sequence joins TRBV5-4 and TRBJ2-1; 8 nucleotides align to TRBD1. The V segment lost 3 bases and the J segment 5 bases; nucleotides outside the gene matches: 1. This CDR3 region has 13 residues. Germline V gene lookup returns CDR1 SGHNT and CDR2 YYREEE (reference sequence). CDR3 bases: TGTGCCAGCAGCTGGACAGGGAACAATGAGCAGTTCTTC. Translated, it gives CASSWTGNNEQFF.

The rearrangement joins TRBV27 to TRBJ2-7; 8 bases align to TRBD2. Germline assignment: CDR1 MNHEY and CDR2 SMNVEV (reference sequence). V trimming: 8 bases; J trimming: 0 bases; junction bases outside the gene matches: 3. The CDR3 length is 13 residues. The CDR3 region has the DNA TGTGCCAGCGGGACTAGAGTCTCCTACGAGCAGTACTTC. This gives the protein CASGTRVSYEQYF.

This clone was detected a few times. The chain uses TRBV5-6 and TRBJ1-2; D is unclear. The CDR3 has 14 residues. CDR1 and CDR2 (germline): SGHDT, YYEEEE. V was clipped by 0 bases and J by 1 base, with 7 bases between them. The CDR3 loop is CASSLGQVNYGYTF. CDR3 coding DNA: TGTGCCAGCAGCTTGGGGCAGGTTAACTATGGCTACACCTTC. Filled out from reference TRBV5-6 and TRBJ1-2, the complete variable domain reads DAGVTQSPTHLIKTRGQQVTLRCSPKSGHDTVSWYQQALGQGPQFIFQYYEEEERQRGNFPDRFSGHQFPNYSSELNVNALLLGDSALYLCASSLGQVNYGYTFGSGTRLTVV.

The chain joins TRBV9 to TRBJ1-1; tentative D call: TRBD1 (6 bases). Germline V lookup: CDR1 SGDLS, CDR2 YYNGEE. CDR3 length equals 15 residues. Deletions cut 4 bases from V and 1 base from J, with 14 bases between. The CDR3 DNA sequence: TGTGCCAGCAGCCCAACCGGGACAAAGAACACTGAAGCTTTCTTT. Translation gives CASSPTGTKNTEAFF.

This clone was counted once. V is TRBV7-2 and J is TRBJ2-4; tentative D call: TRBD1 (5 bases). This CDR3 comprises 15 residues. The V end was cut by 6 bases, the J end by 6 bases, with 18 bases between. Germline CDR1 and CDR2: SGHTA and FQGNSA. CDR3 protein: CASSQTRVVGNIQYF. The CDR3 DNA reads as TGTGCCAGCAGTCAAACCAGGGTGGTGGGAAACATTCAGTACTTC. Using reference TRBV7-2 and TRBJ2-4 for the parts outside the CDR3, the full variable domain is GAGVSQSPSNKVTEKGKDVELRCDPISGHTALYWYRQSLGQGLEFLIYFQGNSAPDKSGLPSDRFSAERTGGSVSTLTIQRTQQEDSAVYLCASSQTRVVGNIQYFGAGTRLSVL.

The chain joins TRBV5-1 to TRBJ2-2; tentative D call: TRBD1 (5 bases). Trimming removed 2 bases from V and 2 bases from J, with 10 bases in between. CDR1 and CDR2 from the germline V gene are SGHRS and YFSETQ. The CDR3 sequence is 15 residues long. The CDR3 region has the DNA TGCGCCAGCAGCTTAACAGGAAAAAACACCGGGGAGCTGTTTTTT. This translates into CASSLTGKNTGELFF. Filled out from reference TRBV5-1 and TRBJ2-2, the complete variable domain reads KAGVTQTPRYLIKTRGQQVTLSCSPISGHRSVSWYQQTPGQGLQFLFEYFSETQRNKGNFPGRFSGRQFSNSRSEMNVSTLELGDSALYLCASSLTGKNTGELFFGEGSRLTVL.

The chain's CDR3 is CASGGQGAWETQYF. The DNA of the CDR3 is TGTGCCAGCGGTGGACAGGGGGCTTGGGAGACCCAGTACTTC. The J gene is TRBJ2-5, the V gene TRBV6-1; 11 nucleotides match TRBD1. The V and J ends lost 8 bases and 5 bases, in that order; junction bases with no gene match: 7. Germline values: CDR1 MNHNS, CDR2 SASEGT. The CDR3 loop spans 14 amino acids.